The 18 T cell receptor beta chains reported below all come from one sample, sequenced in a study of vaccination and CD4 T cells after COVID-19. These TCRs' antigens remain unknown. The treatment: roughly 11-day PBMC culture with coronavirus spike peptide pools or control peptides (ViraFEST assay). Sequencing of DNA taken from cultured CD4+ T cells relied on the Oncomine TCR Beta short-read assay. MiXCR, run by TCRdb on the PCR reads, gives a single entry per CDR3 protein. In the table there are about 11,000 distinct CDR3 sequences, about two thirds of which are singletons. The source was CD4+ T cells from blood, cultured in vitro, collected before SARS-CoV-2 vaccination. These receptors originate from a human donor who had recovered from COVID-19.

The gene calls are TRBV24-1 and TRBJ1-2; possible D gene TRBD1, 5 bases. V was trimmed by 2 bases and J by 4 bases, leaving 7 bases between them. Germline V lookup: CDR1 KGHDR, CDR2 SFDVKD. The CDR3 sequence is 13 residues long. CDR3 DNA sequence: TGTGCCACCAGTGATTCTGGGGCCTATGGCTACACCTTC. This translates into CATSDSGAYGYTF.

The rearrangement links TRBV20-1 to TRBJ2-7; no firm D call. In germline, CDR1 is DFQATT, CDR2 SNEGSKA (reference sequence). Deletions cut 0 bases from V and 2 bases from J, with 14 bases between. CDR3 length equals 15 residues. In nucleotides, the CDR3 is TGCAGTGCTAGAGATGGTAATAGCCGAGCCTACGAGCAGTACTTC. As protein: CSARDGNSRAYEQYF.

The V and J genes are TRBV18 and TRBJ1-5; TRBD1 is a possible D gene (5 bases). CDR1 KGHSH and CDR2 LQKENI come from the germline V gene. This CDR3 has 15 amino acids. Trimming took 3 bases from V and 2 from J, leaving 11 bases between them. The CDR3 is CASSPQGGGNQPQHF. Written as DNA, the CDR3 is TGTGCCAGCTCACCCCAGGGTGGGGGCAATCAGCCCCAGCATTTT.

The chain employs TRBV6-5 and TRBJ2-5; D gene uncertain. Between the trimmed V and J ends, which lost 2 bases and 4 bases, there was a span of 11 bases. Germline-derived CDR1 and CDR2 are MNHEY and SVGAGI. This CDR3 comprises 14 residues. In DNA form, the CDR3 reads TGTGCCAGCAGTTACGTATTAAGTCCAGAGACCCAGTACTTC. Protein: CASSYVLSPETQYF.

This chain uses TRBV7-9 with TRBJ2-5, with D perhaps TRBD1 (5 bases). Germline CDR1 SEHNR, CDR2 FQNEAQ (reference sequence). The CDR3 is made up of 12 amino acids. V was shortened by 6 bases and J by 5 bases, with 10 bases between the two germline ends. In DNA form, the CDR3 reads TGTGCCAGCAGTTTCAAGGGGGAGACCCAGTACTTC. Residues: CASSFKGETQYF.

This chain's CDR3 is CASSPTNPNRETQYF. The CDR3 coding sequence is TGCGCCAGCAGCCCCACCAACCCTAACCGGGAGACCCAGTACTTC. The chain has TRBV5-1 and TRBJ2-5; D is uncertain. With 4 bases removed from V and 5 bases from J, the gap between germline ends came to 18 bases. This CDR3 region has 15 residues. Germline CDR1 is SGHRS and CDR2 is YFSETQ. The variable domain in full, with the rest retrieved from reference TRBV5-1 and TRBJ2-5, is KAGVTQTPRYLIKTRGQQVTLSCSPISGHRSVSWYQQTPGQGLQFLFEYFSETQRNKGNFPGRFSGRQFSNSRSEMNVSTLELGDSALYLCASSPTNPNRETQYFGPGTRLLVL.

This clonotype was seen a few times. CDR3 nucleotide sequence: TGCAGTGCTAGTGAGAACACAGATACGCAGTATTTT. This sequence encodes CSASENTDTQYF. V usage is TRBV20-1 and J usage is TRBJ2-3, with D uncertain. V lost 3 bases to trimming and J lost 2 bases, with 6 bases between them. The germline V gene has CDR1 DFQATT and CDR2 SNEGSKA (reference sequence). The CDR3 runs 12 residues.

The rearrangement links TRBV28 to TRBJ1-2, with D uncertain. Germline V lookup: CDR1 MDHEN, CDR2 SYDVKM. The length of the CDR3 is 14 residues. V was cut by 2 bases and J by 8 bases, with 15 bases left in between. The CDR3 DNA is TGTGCCAGCAGTTTAAGCTTTCTCTCTGGAGGCTACACCTTC. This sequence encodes CASSLSFLSGGYTF.

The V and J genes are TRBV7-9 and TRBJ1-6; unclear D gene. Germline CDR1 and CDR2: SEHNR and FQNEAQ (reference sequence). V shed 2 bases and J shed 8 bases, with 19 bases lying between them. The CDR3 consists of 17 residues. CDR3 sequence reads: CASSLWYHPEVDSPLHF. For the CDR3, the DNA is TGTGCCAGCAGCTTATGGTACCACCCGGAGGTGGATTCACCCCTCCACTTT. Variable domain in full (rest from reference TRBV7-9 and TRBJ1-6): DTGVSQNPRHKITKRGQNVTFRCDPISEHNRLYWYRQTLGQGPEFLTYFQNEAQLEKSRLLSDRFSAERPKGSFSTLEIQRTEQGDSAMYLCASSLWYHPEVDSPLHFGNGTRLTVT.

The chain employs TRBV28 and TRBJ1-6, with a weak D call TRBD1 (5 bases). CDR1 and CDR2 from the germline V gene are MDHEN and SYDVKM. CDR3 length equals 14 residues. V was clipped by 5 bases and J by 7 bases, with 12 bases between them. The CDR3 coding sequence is TGTGCCAGCAGTACCGGGACCCTAAATTCACCCCTCCACTTT. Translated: CASSTGTLNSPLHF.

The CDR3 reads CASSETRGGVGGELFF. The DNA of the CDR3 is TGTGCCAGCAGTGAGACGAGGGGTGGGGTCGGCGGGGAGCTGTTTTTT. The chain has TRBV2 and TRBJ2-2; either TRBD1 or TRBD2 may supply D (5 bases each). CDR1 SNHLY and CDR2 FYNNEI come from the germline V gene. The CDR3 spans 16 residues. Trimming left V 3 bases short and J 7 bases short, with 18 bases between.

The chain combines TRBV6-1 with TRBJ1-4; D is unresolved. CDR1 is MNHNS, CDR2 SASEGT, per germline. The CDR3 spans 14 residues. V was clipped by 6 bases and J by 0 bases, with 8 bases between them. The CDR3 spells CASRARATNEKLFF. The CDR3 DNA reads TGTGCCAGCAGGGCCCGTGCAACTAATGAAAAACTGTTTTTT.

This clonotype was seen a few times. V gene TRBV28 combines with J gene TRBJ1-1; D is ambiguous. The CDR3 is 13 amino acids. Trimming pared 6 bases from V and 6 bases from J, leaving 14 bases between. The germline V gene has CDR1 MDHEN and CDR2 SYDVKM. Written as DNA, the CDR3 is TGTGCCAGCAGGTTGCAGGAGTGGGCTGAAGCTTTCTTT. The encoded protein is CASRLQEWAEAFF.

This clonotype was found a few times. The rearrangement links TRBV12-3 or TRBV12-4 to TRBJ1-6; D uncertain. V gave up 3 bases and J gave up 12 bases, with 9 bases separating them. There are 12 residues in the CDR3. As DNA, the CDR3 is TGTGCCAGCAGTTTCGGCAGGAGACCCCTCCACTTT. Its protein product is CASSFGRRPLHF.

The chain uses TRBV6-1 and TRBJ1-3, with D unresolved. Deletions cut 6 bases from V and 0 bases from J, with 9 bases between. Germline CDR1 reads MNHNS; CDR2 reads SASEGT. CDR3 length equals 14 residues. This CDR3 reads CASRRQLSGNTIYF. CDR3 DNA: TGTGCCAGCAGGAGACAACTCTCTGGAAACACCATATATTTT.

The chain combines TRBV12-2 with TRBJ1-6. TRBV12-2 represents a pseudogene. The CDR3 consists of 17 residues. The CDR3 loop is CASRFGRSSSYNSPLHF. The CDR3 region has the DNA TGTGCAAGTCGCTTTGGACGGTCGAGCTCCTATAATTCACCCCTCCACTTT.

For the CDR3, the DNA is TGTGCCAGCAGCGCCTACGGGAGTCGGACAGATACGCAGTATTTT. Translated: CASSAYGSRTDTQYF. V gene TRBV7-3 combines with J gene TRBJ2-3; a weak D match, TRBD2 (6 bases). V was clipped by 5 bases and J by 3 bases, with 15 bases between them. This CDR3 contains 15 residues. Per the germline V gene, CDR1 is SGHTA and CDR2 is FQGTGA.

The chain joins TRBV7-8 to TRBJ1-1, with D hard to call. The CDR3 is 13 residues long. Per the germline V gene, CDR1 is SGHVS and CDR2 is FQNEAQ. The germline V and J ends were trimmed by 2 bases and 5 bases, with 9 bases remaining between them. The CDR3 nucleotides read TGTGCCAGCAGCTTAATTTCGGGAACTGAAGCTTTCTTT. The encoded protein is CASSLISGTEAFF.